This T cell receptor (beta chain) was obtained from a study of control samples from healthy donors and cancer patients. The method was immunoSEQ multiplex PCR; TCRdb's version includes in-frame clones alone and lacks a portion of them. The table shows roughly 120,000 clones, with over 90% occurring only once. This CDR3 comprises 15 residues. Germline V gives CDR1 SEHNR, CDR2 FQNEAQ (reference sequence). V lost 1 base and J lost 4, with 13 bases in between. The source of this sequence is a man aged 25-45 years in good health. The specimen was blood. V gene TRBV7-9 combines with J gene TRBJ1-2; weak D call: TRBD1 (5 bases). CDR3 region: CASSLVQGVGYGYTF. The DNA for the CDR3 is TGTGCCAGCAGCTTAGTTCAGGGAGTAGGCTATGGCTACACCTTC.